This record looks at one TCR beta chain sequence and its context. The data derive from a study of blood T cell repertoires in COVID-19. Whole-study context: Sample material is recorded as cDNA or gDNA derived from T cells, B-cell-depleted T cells, or PBMCs.

This CDR3 region has 14 residues. Unmatched junction bases numbered 4, after V lost 6 bases and J lost 1 base. The V gene's germline CDR1 is MRHNA and CDR2 SNTAGT. This table comes from immunoSEQ multiplex PCR, and its TCRdb copy is limited to in-frame clones, with some not included. The sample carries over 450,000 clones, 85% to 90% recorded once. Sequencing was carried out using peripheral blood. V and J are TRBV6-4 and TRBJ1-1; 8 bases align to TRBD1. This TCR was recovered from a young man with COVID-19, enrolled during active disease. CDR3 in DNA: TGTGCCAGCAGCGAAACAGGGGGGAACACTGAAGCTTTCTTT. It translates to CASSETGGNTEAFF.